These 26 T cell receptor beta chains share one sample of origin, sequenced in a study of cytomegalovirus exposure and HLA in healthy donors (dated by TCRdb to 2016 to 2017). To prepare the library, the immunoSEQ multiplex PCR assay was applied. For the multiplex PCR, a mixture combining 60 forward primers for TCR Vbeta segments and 13 reverse primers for TCR Jbeta segments was used. The source is immuneACCESS, and TCRdb retained only in-frame sequences with V and J called. Part of the clones is not carried over; for the studies checked, unresolved V genes explain less than half of this, and the remainder is unexplained. This sample is represented by some 170,000 clones; about 77% of them were singletons. The top ten clonotypes cover over 0.95% of the sample. Material for sequencing was PBMCs. Source of these receptors: a woman in her forties or fifties in good health and CMV-seronegative.

This clone was counted between two and nine times. The rearrangement uses TRBV5-1 and TRBJ2-7; TRBD1 matches at 11 bases. V shed 4 bases and J 6 bases; nucleotides not matched to a gene: 6. This CDR3 is built from 14 residues. Germline values: CDR1 SGHRS, CDR2 YFSETQ. The chain's CDR3 is CASSIGQGATEQYF. For the CDR3, the DNA is TGCGCCAGCAGCATAGGACAGGGGGCGACCGAGCAGTACTTC.

V is TRBV11-2 and J is TRBJ1-1, with a tentative D call TRBD1 (5 bases). Trimming stripped 2 bases from V and 1 base from J, with 17 bases between. This CDR3 has 17 amino acids. Germline-derived CDR1 and CDR2 are SGHAT and FQNNGV. CDR3 nucleotides: TGTGCCAGCAGCTTACAGCTGGGGCAGGGCAAGAACACTGAAGCTTTCTTT. Protein: CASSLQLGQGKNTEAFF.

CDR3 sequence: CASSPRGALDNEQFF. The DNA of the CDR3 is TGTGCCAGCAGCCCTCGGGGGGCTTTGGACAATGAGCAGTTCTTC. The chain combines TRBV7-9 with TRBJ2-1; weak D call: TRBD2 (7 bases). Germline V gene data show CDR1 as SEHNR and CDR2 as FQNEAQ (reference sequence). This CDR3 spans 15 amino acids. V gave up 5 bases and J gave up 5 bases, with 16 bases separating them.

The gene calls are TRBV5-1 and TRBJ2-3; a possible D gene is TRBD2 (5 bases). Germline V gene lookup returns CDR1 SGHRS and CDR2 YFSETQ. The V end was cut by 9 bases, the J end by 2 bases, with 13 bases between. The CDR3 length is 13 residues. The CDR3 coding sequence is TGCGCCACCTCTCGGAGGAACACAGATACGCAGTATTTT. The encoded protein is CATSRRNTDTQYF. Drawing the rest from reference TRBV5-1 and TRBJ2-3, the complete variable domain is KAGVTQTPRYLIKTRGQQVTLSCSPISGHRSVSWYQQTPGQGLQFLFEYFSETQRNKGNFPGRFSGRQFSNSRSEMNVSTLELGDSALYLCATSRRNTDTQYFGPGTRLTVL.

J is TRBJ2-5 and V is TRBV6-5, with D tentatively TRBD1 (5 bases). V lost 7 bases and J 5 bases, leaving 11 bases between the germline ends. CDR1 is MNHEY and CDR2 is SVGAGI in the germline V gene. The CDR3 runs to 12 residues. Written as DNA, the CDR3 is TGTGCCAGCACCGACAGTGGGGAGACCCAGTACTTC. Encoded protein: CASTDSGETQYF.

V usage is TRBV29-1 and J usage is TRBJ1-2; D is uncertain. CDR3 size: 15 residues. Looked up from germline, CDR1 is SQVTM and CDR2 is ANQGSEA. V gave up 2 bases and J gave up 2 bases, with 15 bases separating them. The DNA for the CDR3 is TGCAGCGTTGAAACTAGCGTGACCCAAAACTATGGCTACACCTTC. This translates into CSVETSVTQNYGYTF.

The V and J genes are TRBV7-3 and TRBJ2-3, with 8 bases fitting TRBD1. Germline CDR1 reads SGHTA; CDR2 reads FQGTGA. The length of the CDR3 is 15 residues. The V segment lost 6 bases and the J segment 1 base; nucleotides outside the gene matches: 6. The CDR3 DNA reads TGTGCCAGCAGTATTACAGGGGGTGGCACAGATACGCAGTATTTT. Protein sequence: CASSITGGGTDTQYF.

The chain joins TRBV27 to TRBJ2-5; D might be TRBD2 (5 bases). The germline V gene has CDR1 MNHEY and CDR2 SMNVEV (reference sequence). The CDR3 totals 14 residues. V lost 3 bases, J lost 3 bases, and 11 bases lay in between. CDR3 amino acids: CASSFQRGEETQYF. The DNA of the CDR3 is TGTGCCAGCAGTTTCCAACGGGGAGAAGAGACCCAGTACTTC.

The rearrangement uses TRBV7-2 and TRBJ1-3, with TRBD1 identical over 11 bases. Germline V gene sequence: CDR1 SGHTA, CDR2 FQGNSA. This CDR3 has 17 residues. Trimming at V came to 5 bases and at J to 4 bases, leaving 10 bases not matched to a gene. The CDR3 bases are TGTGCCAGCAGCCGAGCAGGACAGGGGGCGCGGGGAAACACCATATATTTT. Encoded protein: CASSRAGQGARGNTIYF.

The genes are TRBV7-2 and TRBJ2-6; D is undetermined. Germline V gene data show CDR1 as SGHTA and CDR2 as FQGNSA. V lost 2 bases and J lost 0, with 8 bases in between. The CDR3 covers 16 residues. The CDR3 coding sequence is TGTGCCAGCAGCTTATCGGTCGGCTCTGGGGCCAACGTCCTGACTTTC. Translated: CASSLSVGSGANVLTF. Complete variable domain (other parts from reference TRBV7-2 and TRBJ2-6): GAGVSQSPSNKVTEKGKDVELRCDPISGHTALYWYRQSLGQGLEFLIYFQGNSAPDKSGLPSDRFSAERTGGSVSTLTIQRTQQEDSAVYLCASSLSVGSGANVLTFGAGSRLTVL.

The chain combines TRBV13 with TRBJ2-6, with TRBD1 as a possible D gene (6 bases). Germline values: CDR1 PRHDT, CDR2 FYEKMQ (reference sequence). Trimming pared 4 bases from V and 4 bases from J, leaving 14 bases between. This CDR3 comprises 16 residues. The CDR3 region is CASSSNHRAGANVLTF. The CDR3 DNA is TGTGCCAGCAGCTCCAATCACAGGGCCGGGGCCAACGTCCTGACTTTC.

This clone has just one count. The rearrangement uses TRBV9 and TRBJ2-5; TRBD1 agrees at 7 bases. The V gene end was trimmed by 2 bases and the J gene end by 0 bases; junction bases not matched to a gene: 4. This CDR3 contains 15 residues. The V gene's germline CDR1 is SGDLS and CDR2 YYNGEE. The chain's CDR3 is CASSVGTAYQETQYF. CDR3 DNA: TGTGCCAGCAGCGTCGGGACAGCGTACCAAGAGACCCAGTACTTC.

The rearrangement links TRBV27 to TRBJ2-7, with 10 nucleotides matching TRBD2. The CDR3 length is 18 residues. Germline lookup yields CDR1 MNHEY and CDR2 SMNVEV (reference sequence). V shed 6 bases, J shed 4 bases, and the junction held 18 bases outside the gene matches. CDR3 DNA: TGTGCCAGCAGCCCCGGGACTAGCGTATATCAAGGCAAATACGAGCAGTACTTC. Protein product: CASSPGTSVYQGKYEQYF.

This rearrangement joins TRBV10-3 to TRBJ2-7; TRBD1 agrees at 7 bases. Germline V gives CDR1 ENHRY, CDR2 SYGVKD. Trimming cost V 4 bases and J 4 bases; bases outside gene matches: 7. This CDR3 has 14 amino acids. CDR3 DNA sequence: TGTGCCATCAGTGGACAGGGTTTAAGGTACGAGCAGTACTTC. Protein: CAISGQGLRYEQYF.

The chain carries TRBV28 and TRBJ2-4; D unresolved. V was shortened by 2 bases and J by 0 bases, with 11 bases between the two germline ends. Germline assignment: CDR1 MDHEN and CDR2 SYDVKM. The length of the CDR3 is 16 residues. CDR3 nucleotides: TGTGCCAGCAGTTTAACTCTCCCCTTAGCCAAAAACATTCAGTACTTC. Its translation: CASSLTLPLAKNIQYF. The variable domain in full, with the rest retrieved from reference TRBV28 and TRBJ2-4, is DVKVTQSSRYLVKRTGEKVFLECVQDMDHENMFWYRQDPGLGLRLIYFSYDVKMKEKGDIPEGYSVSREKKERFSLILESASTNQTSMYLCASSLTLPLAKNIQYFGAGTRLSVL.

The rearrangement links TRBV28 to TRBJ1-1; tentatively, D is TRBD1 (5 bases). The CDR3 contains 15 residues. Germline CDR1 and CDR2: MDHEN and SYDVKM. V lost 6 bases to trimming and J lost 3 bases, with 17 bases between them. Here the CDR3 reads CASSLPQGRHTEAFF. CDR3 nucleotides: TGTGCCAGCAGCTTGCCCCAGGGTCGTCACACTGAAGCTTTCTTT.

This chain links TRBV28 with TRBJ1-2; the D gene is possibly TRBD1 (5 bases). V dropped 1 base and J dropped 5 bases, with 14 bases sitting between them. This CDR3 is 15 amino acids long. From germline, CDR1 is MDHEN and CDR2 SYDVKM. DNA of the CDR3: TGTGCCAGCAGTTTATTCACGACAGTGCAGTATGGCTACACCTTC. Residues: CASSLFTTVQYGYTF.

The genes are TRBV18 and TRBJ2-3; 7 bases are a match to TRBD1. Germline V gene sequence: CDR1 KGHSH, CDR2 LQKENI. The trim removed 3 bases at V and 6 bases at J, leaving 6 bases unmatched. The CDR3 spans 14 residues. DNA of the CDR3: TGTGCCAGCTCACCGGGACAGAGGTTCGATACGCAGTATTTT. Translated: CASSPGQRFDTQYF.

The V call is TRBV29-1, the J call TRBJ2-1, with 10 bases aligning to TRBD2. The germline gives CDR1 SQVTM, CDR2 ANQGSEA. Trimming removed 0 bases from V and 7 bases from J; junction bases left unmatched: 9. This CDR3 spans 16 amino acids. CDR3 loop: CSVEDETSGFKNEQFF. CDR3 DNA sequence: TGCAGCGTTGAAGATGAGACTAGCGGGTTCAAGAATGAGCAGTTCTTC.

The V call is TRBV19, the J call TRBJ2-5; 7 bases agree with TRBD2. The CDR3 is made up of 14 amino acids. V lost 4 bases to trimming and J lost 5 bases; unmatched junction nucleotides: 7. In germline, CDR1 is LNHDA, CDR2 SQIVND (reference sequence). The CDR3 here is CASSTRLAGETQYF. The CDR3 DNA reads as TGTGCCAGTAGTACAAGACTAGCTGGCGAGACCCAGTACTTC.

CDR3: CASSFSGQGGYTF. The CDR3 DNA is TGTGCCAGCAGCTTCTCGGGACAGGGGGGCTACACCTTC. The genes are TRBV7-9 and TRBJ1-2, with TRBD1 matching over 10 bases. J lost 8 bases, V lost 3 bases, and 3 bases had no gene match. Germline CDR1 reads SEHNR; CDR2 reads FQNEAQ (reference sequence). This CDR3 comprises 13 residues.

This clone came up a few times. The rearrangement links TRBV5-4 to TRBJ1-1; no firm D call. The CDR3 totals 13 residues. The V end lost 0 bases, the J end lost 9 bases, and 12 bases lay between the germline ends. The germline CDR1 and CDR2 sequences are SGHNT and YYREEE (reference sequence). The CDR3 DNA is TGTGCCAGCAGCTTGGATCGAGGAAGGCAAGCTTTCTTT. It encodes CASSLDRGRQAFF.

V is TRBV5-1 and J is TRBJ1-3, with D maybe TRBD1 (6 bases). Germline assignment: CDR1 SGHRS and CDR2 YFSETQ. Trimming removed 5 bases at V and 3 bases at J, with 12 bases between. The CDR3 spans 14 residues. The CDR3 here is CASRQGLGGNTIYF. CDR3 in DNA: TGCGCCAGCAGGCAGGGGCTGGGTGGAAACACCATATATTTT.

This chain connects TRBV28 to TRBJ2-1; 7 nucleotides line up with TRBD1. Germline CDR1 MDHEN, CDR2 SYDVKM. The CDR3 runs 14 residues. V shed 6 bases, J shed 4 bases, and the junction held 6 bases outside the gene matches. The CDR3 DNA sequence: TGTGCCAGCAGCCCCTGGACAGGTTACAATGAGCAGTTCTTC. Protein sequence: CASSPWTGYNEQFF.

The chain has TRBV7-2 and TRBJ1-1; D not certain. Trimming took 3 bases from V and 3 from J, leaving 5 bases between them. CDR3 length equals 12 residues. The germline V gene has CDR1 SGHTA and CDR2 FQGNSA. The CDR3 sequence: CASSFEYTEAFF. CDR3 nucleotides: TGTGCCAGCAGCTTCGAGTACACTGAAGCTTTCTTT.

This clone showed up just once. The rearrangement uses TRBV5-5 and TRBJ2-5, with D maybe TRBD2 (5 bases). This CDR3 is 16 amino acids long. CDR1 is SGHKS, CDR2 YYEKEE, per germline (reference sequence). Trimming shortened V by 1 base and J by 0 bases, and 13 bases separated the two germline ends. The CDR3 DNA sequence: TGTGCCAGCAGCTTGTTAGGAGGAACGTACCAAGAGACCCAGTACTTC. Protein product: CASSLLGGTYQETQYF.